The TCR beta chain described here comes from a study of T cell responses to AZD1222 COVID-19 vaccine. Study-level points and caveats: Regions 160-218 and 743-854 held dominance among vaccine-associated CD4 TCRs, which spanned spike.

Profiled with immunoSEQ multiplex PCR; TCRdb holds only in-frame clones, not every one. The sample has roughly 14,000 clones; about 88% are singletons. CDR1 SGHTA and CDR2 FQGNSA come from the germline V gene. This CDR3 region has 14 residues. J was trimmed by 1 base and V by 4 bases; bases with no gene match: 4. A note on this clone: What it binds is not known.

The rearrangement links TRBV7-2 to TRBJ2-7; 7 nucleotides align to TRBD1. The receptor comes from an adult who received the AZD1222 COVID-19 vaccine. Material: peripheral blood, obtained 28 days after the second AZD1222 dose. The CDR3 reads CASSSMTGSYEQYF. The DNA for the CDR3 is TGTGCCAGCAGCTCAATGACAGGGTCCTACGAGCAGTACTTC.